Each of the 18 T cell receptor beta chains below was sequenced from the same sample in a study of glioma-infiltrating T cells. Using RNA template, CDR3s of TCR alpha and beta were amplified with iRepertoire arm-PCR. TCRdb re-called the multiplex PCR reads through MiXCR, storing one row per CDR3 protein. The table lists more than 85,000 distinct CDR3 sequences, about 25% of them singletons. The sequenced sample was glioma tissue, nonneoplastic brain tissue, or PBMCs (not recorded which). These TCRs come from a human donor with low-grade glioma or glioblastoma, undergoing nonglioma brain surgery, or in good health (not recorded which).

To note about this clonotype: Germline and junction disagree at one end, which may indicate a read error. V gene TRBV20-1 combines with J gene TRBJ1-1; D unresolved. The CDR3 loop spans 13 amino acids. CDR1 and CDR2 from the germline V gene are DFQATT and SNEGSKA (reference sequence). CDR3 bases: TGCAGTGCTACTAAGACTGGTCAGACTGTAGCTTTCTTT. It is translated as CSATKTGQTVAFF.

A word on this clonotype: Possible read error: a much larger clone is one base away. Here the CDR3 reads CSENRAGEAFF. CDR3 nucleotide sequence: TGCAGCGAAAACAGGGCGGGTGAAGCTTTCTTT. V usage is TRBV29-1 and J usage is TRBJ1-1; D may be TRBD1 (6 bases). Germline V CDR1 and CDR2: SQVTM, ANQGSEA. Trimming removed 7 bases from V and 7 bases from J, with 13 bases in between. The CDR3 is 11 amino acids.

This clonotype has only a few counts. The rearrangement links TRBV3-1 to TRBJ2-3; tentatively, D is TRBD2 (6 bases). V lost 1 base to trimming and J lost 6 bases, with 11 bases between them. This CDR3 is built from 14 residues. Germline-derived CDR1 and CDR2 are LGHDT and YNNKEL (reference sequence). The CDR3 reads CASSQVRRGDTQYF. The DNA for the CDR3 is TGTGCCAGCAGCCAAGTTCGGAGGGGCGATACGCAGTATTTT.

This clonotype was observed at least ten times. The chain couples TRBV4-3 to TRBJ1-1; D possibly corresponds to TRBD1 (5 bases). Looked up from germline, CDR1 is LGHNA and CDR2 is YSLEER. V lost 2 bases to trimming and J lost 2 bases, with 12 bases between them. The CDR3 sequence is 15 residues long. Here the CDR3 DNA reads TGCGCCAGCAGCCAAATGGCCAGGGTAAACACTGAAGCTTTCTTT. This sequence encodes CASSQMARVNTEAFF.

This clonotype showed up many times. Because the CDR3's place on the DNA is in doubt, the DNA is left out and the CDR3 is given as listed by TCRdb. J is TRBJ1-5 and V is TRBV20-1; the table calls TRBD1, which could not be checked here. The CDR3 is 13 amino acids in total, end residues counted. CDR1 is DFQATT and CDR2 is SNEGSKA in the germline V gene (reference sequence). The CDR3 loop is CSALWTSNQPQHF.

The sample holds many counts of this clonotype. The chain uses TRBV3-1 and TRBJ2-1, with 11 bases matching TRBD2. The CDR3 loop spans 14 amino acids. V lost 6 bases, J lost 7 bases, and 5 bases stayed unmatched. CDR1 LGHDT and CDR2 YNNKEL come from the germline V gene (reference sequence). CDR3 in amino acids: CASSLSGRGNEQFF. Written as DNA, the CDR3 is TGTGCCAGCAGTCTTAGCGGGAGGGGGAATGAGCAGTTCTTC.

This clonotype was recorded at least ten times. The J gene is TRBJ2-1, the V gene TRBV7-2; 10 bases are a match to TRBD2. Germline CDR1 reads SGHTA; CDR2 reads FQGNSA. V lost 5 bases, J lost 2 bases, and 6 bases stayed unmatched. The CDR3 is made up of 16 amino acids. CDR3: CASSPSSGRTYNEQFF. The CDR3 DNA follows: TGTGCCAGCAGCCCGTCTAGCGGGAGAACCTACAATGAGCAGTTCTTC.

Many counts were recorded for this clonotype. The chain uses TRBV27 and TRBJ2-7; 14 bases fit TRBD2. After removal of 4 bases from V and 1 base from J, the junction contained 6 bases not matched to a gene. The CDR3 is made up of 17 amino acids. Germline V gene data show CDR1 as MNHEY and CDR2 as SMNVEV (reference sequence). The DNA for the CDR3 is TGTGCCAGCAGTTCACCGGGACTAGCGGGAGCTTCCTACGAGCAGTACTTC. Amino acids: CASSSPGLAGASYEQYF.

This clonotype has a count of ten or more. This chain joins TRBV14 and TRBJ1-3, with D possibly being TRBD1 (5 bases). V lost 0 bases, J lost 4 bases, and 10 bases lay in between. Germline loops: CDR1 SGHDN, CDR2 FVKESK. This CDR3 is built from 15 residues. CDR3 sequence: CASSQDQGTGNTIYF. The CDR3 region has the DNA TGTGCCAGCAGCCAAGATCAGGGTACCGGAAACACCATATATTTT.

This clonotype showed up many times. V usage is TRBV18 and J usage is TRBJ1-1, with D perhaps matching TRBD1 (5 bases). CDR1 and CDR2 from the germline V gene are KGHSH and LQKENI. This CDR3 has 12 amino acids. V shed 4 bases and J shed 8 bases, with 11 bases lying between them. CDR3 in amino acids: CASSLDRQEAFF. CDR3 nucleotides: TGTGCCAGCTCACTCGATCGACAGGAAGCTTTCTTT.

This clonotype was counted ten times or more. V is TRBV28 and J is TRBJ2-3, with D possibly matching TRBD2 (7 bases). Germline V CDR1 and CDR2: MDHEN, SYDVKM. This CDR3 has 15 residues. Trimming cost V 5 bases and J 2 bases, with 14 bases left between them. DNA for the CDR3: TGTGCCAGCAGTCCGTGGGGGGGCTCCACAGATACGCAGTATTTT. Translating it yields CASSPWGGSTDTQYF.

This clonotype was detected many times. CDR3 nucleotide sequence: TGCGCCAGCAGCATATCCGGGACAGGGGTCTTTGGAAACACCATATATTTT. Translation: CASSISGTGVFGNTIYF. This chain uses TRBV5-1 with TRBJ1-3, with TRBD1 identical over 10 bases. Germline V lookup: CDR1 SGHRS, CDR2 YFSETQ. There are 17 residues in the CDR3. V was clipped by 4 bases and J by 3 bases; unmatched bases: 10.

This clonotype was detected a few times. The genes are TRBV12-3 or TRBV12-4 and TRBJ2-2; D gene uncertain. V was trimmed by 5 bases and J by 3 bases, leaving 13 bases between them. This CDR3 spans 15 amino acids. CDR3 amino acids: CASSPGGRDTGELFF. DNA of the CDR3: TGTGCCAGCAGTCCTGGCGGAAGAGACACCGGGGAGCTGTTTTTT.

This clonotype has at least ten counts. The gene calls are TRBV6-5 and TRBJ2-7; D possibly matches TRBD1 or TRBD2 (5 bases each). This CDR3 contains 15 residues. The V end was cut by 2 bases, the J end by 0 bases, with 11 bases between. CDR1 and CDR2 (germline): MNHEY, SVGAGI. For the CDR3, the DNA is TGTGCCAGCAGTTACAGGGGACGGTACTCCTACGAGCAGTACTTC. Protein product: CASSYRGRYSYEQYF.

In this sample, this clonotype turned up a few times. V gene TRBV2 combines with J gene TRBJ2-7; D unresolved. Per germline, CDR1 SNHLY and CDR2 FYNNEI. With 6 bases removed from V and 12 bases from J, the gap between germline ends came to 18 bases. The CDR3 runs 12 residues. CDR3 protein: CASRDDTTLLYF. The CDR3 DNA follows: TGTGCCAGCAGGGACGACACGACCCTCCTGTACTTC.

In regard to this clonotype: Mismatch with germline at one junction end may stem from a read error. This rearrangement joins TRBV7-2 to TRBJ1-3; D not certain. In germline, CDR1 is SGHTA, CDR2 FQGNSA. This CDR3 is built from 13 residues. This chain's CDR3 is CARSAYNGNTIYF. The DNA of the CDR3 is TGTGCCCGCAGCGCTTACAACGGAAACACCATATATTTT. The variable domain in full, completed from reference TRBV7-2 and TRBJ1-3, reads GAGVSQSPSNKVTEKGKDVELRCDPISGHTALYWYRQSLGQGLEFLIYFQGNSAPDKSGLPSDRFSAERTGGSVSTLTIQRTQQEDSAVYLCARSAYNGNTIYFGEGSWLTVV.

This clonotype was seen at least ten times. The gene calls are TRBV5-1 and TRBJ2-7; 9 positions agree with TRBD1. The CDR3 is 14 residues long. Germline CDR1 SGHRS, CDR2 YFSETQ. With 4 bases clipped from V and 7 bases from J, the junction kept 9 bases outside the gene matches. The CDR3 DNA sequence: TGCGCCAGCAGCCCCCCCGGGACAGGGAATGAGCAGTACTTC. Its protein is CASSPPGTGNEQYF.

Concerning this clonotype itself: This clone may be a read error of a much larger clone one base away. V usage is TRBV27 and J usage is TRBJ1-4, with D possibly matching TRBD1 (6 bases). CDR3 length equals 14 residues. The V gene's germline CDR1 is MNHEY and CDR2 SMNVEV (reference sequence). The CDR3 spells CASSSGVVREKPFF. The CDR3 DNA reads TGTGCCAGCAGTTCAGGGGTTGTTAGGGAAAAACCGTTTTTT.